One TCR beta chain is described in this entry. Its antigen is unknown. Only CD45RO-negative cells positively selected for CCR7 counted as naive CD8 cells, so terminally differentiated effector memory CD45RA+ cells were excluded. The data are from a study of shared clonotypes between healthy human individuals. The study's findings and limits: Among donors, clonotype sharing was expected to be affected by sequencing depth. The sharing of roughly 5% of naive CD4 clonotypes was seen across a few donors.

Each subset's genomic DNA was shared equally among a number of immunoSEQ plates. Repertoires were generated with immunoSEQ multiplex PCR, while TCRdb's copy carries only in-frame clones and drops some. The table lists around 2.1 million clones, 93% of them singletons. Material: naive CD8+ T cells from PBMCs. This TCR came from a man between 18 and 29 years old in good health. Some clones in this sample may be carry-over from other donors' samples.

As DNA, the CDR3 is TGTGCCAGCAGCTCTGGGACAGCCGCCTACGAGCAGTACTTC. Protein product: CASSSGTAAYEQYF. The chain has TRBV5-8 and TRBJ2-7; 7 nucleotides agree with TRBD1. Germline values: CDR1 SGHTS, CDR2 YDEGEE. This CDR3 has 14 amino acids. The trim removed 3 bases at V and 2 bases at J, leaving 5 bases unmatched.